These 26 T cell receptor beta chains were all obtained from the same sample, sequenced in a study of response to subunit inactivated influenza vaccine. TCRdb passed the RT-PCR reads through MiXCR, listing each CDR3 protein once. The table shows some 500,000 distinct CDR3 sequences, with 10% to 15% occurring only once. The starting material was PBMCs from blood, obtained 35 to 45 days after vaccination. Receptors originate from a man aged 45-65 years who received an inactivated influenza vaccine.

V usage is TRBV7-2 and J usage is TRBJ2-2, with 9 bases that match TRBD2. Germline V CDR1 and CDR2: SGHTA, FQGNSA. The CDR3 consists of 17 residues. Germline trimming cut 5 bases from V and 0 bases from J; bases unmatched to any gene: 7. The CDR3 DNA follows: TGTGCCAGCAGCATTCTAGCGGGATCCACGAACACCGGGGAGCTGTTTTTT. Protein product: CASSILAGSTNTGELFF.

CDR3 sequence (DNA): TGTGCCAGCAGTCATATCCGGGACAGACAAGAGACCCAGTACTTC. It specifies CASSHIRDRQETQYF. The chain recombines TRBV6-2 or TRBV6-3 with TRBJ2-5; TRBD1 aligns across 7 bases. This CDR3 region has 15 residues. Germline CDR1 reads MNHEY; CDR2 reads SVGEGT. V shed 5 bases and J 2 bases; nucleotides not matched to a gene: 8.

The chain couples TRBV20-1 to TRBJ2-3; a weak D match, TRBD2 (6 bases). The V and J ends lost 4 bases and 2 bases respectively, with 7 bases between them. The germline gives CDR1 DFQATT, CDR2 SNEGSKA (reference sequence). The CDR3 runs 12 residues. CDR3 DNA sequence: TGCAGTGCTACGGGGGACACAGATACGCAGTATTTT. It is translated as CSATGDTDTQYF.

The V and J genes are TRBV30 and TRBJ2-7; D may be TRBD2 (5 bases). V was pared by 1 base and J by 5 bases, with 6 bases between. Germline V gene data show CDR1 as GTSNPN and CDR2 as SVGIG (reference sequence). This CDR3 has 11 amino acids. The chain's CDR3 is CAWSGGNEQYF. CDR3 DNA: TGTGCCTGGAGTGGAGGGAACGAGCAGTACTTC.

This chain joins TRBV20-1 and TRBJ1-2; the D is unclear. The CDR3 has 13 amino acids. The germline V gene encodes CDR1 DFQATT and CDR2 SNEGSKA (reference sequence). Deletions cut 2 bases from V and 1 base from J, with 8 bases between. The CDR3 is CSARNEGNYGYTF. The CDR3 DNA sequence: TGCAGTGCTAGAAATGAGGGTAACTATGGCTACACCTTC.

This clonotype was counted at least ten times. The rearrangement links TRBV7-9 to TRBJ1-2, with a weak D call TRBD1 (5 bases). This CDR3 is 14 amino acids long. V gave up 2 bases and J gave up 3 bases, with 10 bases separating them. The germline CDR1 and CDR2 sequences are SEHNR and FQNEAQ (reference sequence). As DNA, the CDR3 is TGTGCCAGCAGCTTATCAGGGACTGACTATGGCTACACCTTC. It translates to CASSLSGTDYGYTF.

J is TRBJ2-1 and V is TRBV5-5; a possible D gene is TRBD1 (7 bases). The CDR3 length is 14 residues. The germline V gene has CDR1 SGHKS and CDR2 YYEKEE (reference sequence). Trimming pared 2 bases from V and 4 bases from J, leaving 10 bases between. DNA for the CDR3: TGTGCCAGCAGCTTCGGGGGACAGTACAATGAGCAGTTCTTC. Its translation: CASSFGGQYNEQFF. The whole variable domain, filled in from reference TRBV5-5 and TRBJ2-1, reads DAGVTQSPTHLIKTRGQQVTLRCSPISGHKSVSWYQQVLGQGPQFIFQYYEKEERGRGNFPDRFSARQFPNYSSELNVNALLLGDSALYLCASSFGGQYNEQFFGPGTRLTVL.

The chain recombines TRBV7-2 with TRBJ2-1; 8 nucleotides agree with TRBD1. Germline V gene data show CDR1 as SGHTA and CDR2 as FQGNSA. The CDR3 runs 15 residues. J lost 5 bases, V lost 3 bases, and 6 bases had no gene match. The CDR3 loop is CASSFDRGPHNEQFF. In DNA form, the CDR3 reads TGTGCCAGCAGCTTCGACAGGGGACCCCACAATGAGCAGTTCTTC.

The chain recombines TRBV7-2 with TRBJ1-4, with D possibly being TRBD1 (5 bases). V gave up 1 base and J gave up 0 bases, with 15 bases separating them. The CDR3 loop spans 18 amino acids. The germline V gene encodes CDR1 SGHTA and CDR2 FQGNSA. CDR3 DNA sequence: TGTGCCAGCAGCTTAGGGCGGCGGGGGTTAGCAACTAATGAAAAACTGTTTTTT. Protein product: CASSLGRRGLATNEKLFF.

This clonotype was detected only a few times. DNA for the CDR3: TGTGCCAGCAGCCAACAAACCTACGAGCAGTACTTC. This codes for CASSQQTYEQYF. The chain combines TRBV3-1 with TRBJ2-7; D gene unclear. Per germline, CDR1 LGHDT and CDR2 YNNKEL (reference sequence). This CDR3 comprises 12 residues. V dropped 2 bases and J dropped 2 bases, with 4 bases sitting between them.

V and J are TRBV28 and TRBJ2-1, with TRBD1 matching over 8 bases. The germline CDR1 and CDR2 sequences are MDHEN and SYDVKM. The CDR3 consists of 16 residues. Trimming took 1 base from V and 4 from J; bases not matched to a gene: 6. For the CDR3, the DNA is TGTGCCAGCAGTTTATCCCCAGGGGGCTATTACAATGAGCAGTTCTTC. It yields the protein CASSLSPGGYYNEQFF.

This clonotype has more than one count but fewer than ten. The chain is built from TRBV5-1 and TRBJ2-7; D gene uncertain. Trimming removed 3 bases at V and 6 bases at J, with 7 bases between. The CDR3 runs 11 residues. Per germline, CDR1 SGHRS and CDR2 YFSETQ. CDR3 in amino acids: CASSSFGEQYF. CDR3 nucleotide sequence: TGCGCCAGCAGCTCCTTTGGCGAGCAGTACTTC.

This clonotype was seen only a few times. This chain uses TRBV9 with TRBJ2-1, with 7 bases that match TRBD1. CDR3 length equals 15 residues. With 3 bases clipped from V and 6 bases from J, the junction kept 9 bases outside the gene matches. CDR1 is SGDLS, CDR2 YYNGEE, per germline. The DNA of the CDR3 is TGTGCCAGCAGCGGAGGACTCGGGACAGCCAATGAGCAGTTCTTC. As protein: CASSGGLGTANEQFF.

The rearrangement uses TRBV7-9 and TRBJ1-6; a weak D match, TRBD1 (5 bases). The CDR3 consists of 13 residues. Trimming took off 4 bases at V and 9 bases at J, with 10 bases between the two ends. Germline lookup yields CDR1 SEHNR and CDR2 FQNEAQ (reference sequence). The CDR3 DNA is TGTGCCAGCAGCTCAGAGGGGACTTCACCCCTCCACTTT. Its translation: CASSSEGTSPLHF. The complete variable domain, with remaining parts taken from reference TRBV7-9 and TRBJ1-6, reads DTGVSQNPRHKITKRGQNVTFRCDPISEHNRLYWYRQTLGQGPEFLTYFQNEAQLEKSRLLSDRFSAERPKGSFSTLEIQRTEQGDSAMYLCASSSEGTSPLHFGNGTRLTVT.

At least ten counts were recorded for this clonotype. J is TRBJ2-3 and V is TRBV7-2; 12 bases map to TRBD2. V shed 0 bases, J shed 0 bases, and the junction held 4 bases outside the gene matches. CDR3 length: 18 residues. Germline V lookup: CDR1 SGHTA, CDR2 FQGNSA. CDR3 region: CASSLAPGTSGSTDTQYF. The CDR3 region has the DNA TGTGCCAGCAGCTTAGCGCCCGGGACTAGCGGGAGCACAGATACGCAGTATTTT.

The V gene is TRBV12-3 or TRBV12-4, the J gene TRBJ2-7; 11 bases fit TRBD1. CDR3 length: 15 amino acids. The V segment lost 3 bases and the J segment 5 bases; nucleotides outside the gene matches: 6. The CDR3 loop is CASSFLGQGAHEQYF. DNA for the CDR3: TGTGCCAGCAGTTTCTTAGGACAGGGGGCCCACGAGCAGTACTTC.

This clonotype was seen many times. This chain connects TRBV25-1 to TRBJ2-3; 9 positions match TRBD1. The V gene end was trimmed by 3 bases and the J gene end by 3 bases; junction bases not matched to a gene: 10. Germline V lookup: CDR1 MGHDK, CDR2 SYGVNS. CDR3 length: 17 residues. Here the CDR3 DNA reads TGTGCCAGCAGTGAGGCTTGGGGGACAGGGTCGACAGATACGCAGTATTTT. It encodes CASSEAWGTGSTDTQYF.

In this sample, this clonotype turned up a few times. The gene calls are TRBV5-1 and TRBJ2-3, with D unresolved. The ends were cut back, 0 bases at V and 4 bases at J, with 9 bases in the middle. The CDR3 is 14 amino acids. Germline CDR1 SGHRS, CDR2 YFSETQ. The CDR3 is CASSLGRLSDTQYF. CDR3 sequence (DNA): TGCGCCAGCAGCTTGGGCAGGCTTTCAGATACGCAGTATTTT.

Turning to this clonotype: This may be a read error, as it is one base from a much larger clone. The chain employs TRBV11-2 and TRBJ2-3; D is perhaps TRBD2 (7 bases). This CDR3 contains 13 residues. Germline lookup yields CDR1 SGHAT and CDR2 FQNNGV. As DNA, the CDR3 is TGTGCCACCAGCCGGGGGGCTTTAGATACGCAGTATTTT. Translated: CATSRGALDTQYF.

For the CDR3, the DNA is TGTGCCGCTCGAGGGAATGAAAAACTGTTTTTT. Protein: CAARGNEKLFF. V gene TRBV6-6 combines with J gene TRBJ1-4; D gene uncertain. CDR3 size: 11 residues. Trimming stripped 11 bases from V and 5 bases from J, with 9 bases between. Germline V CDR1 and CDR2: MNHNY, SVGAGI (reference sequence).

The gene calls are TRBV4-2 and TRBJ2-5, with D possibly TRBD2 on 6 matching bases. The V end was cut by 4 bases, the J end by 2 bases, with 17 bases between. Germline V gene data show CDR1 as LGHNA and CDR2 as YNFKEQ. This CDR3 has 16 residues. This CDR3 reads CASSLGLAGPQETQYF. For the CDR3, the DNA is TGTGCCAGCAGCCTGGGGCTCGCGGGACCGCAAGAGACCCAGTACTTC.

This clonotype was observed a handful of times. The chain's CDR3 is CASSAGQSNTEAFF. As DNA, the CDR3 is TGCGCCAGCAGCGCCGGACAGTCGAACACTGAAGCTTTCTTT. The rearrangement joins TRBV5-1 to TRBJ1-1; D may be TRBD1 (6 bases). The V end lost 4 bases, the J end lost 1 base, and 11 bases lay between the germline ends. Germline values: CDR1 SGHRS, CDR2 YFSETQ. This CDR3 has 14 residues.

This clonotype was counted only a few times. This chain connects TRBV6-6 to TRBJ2-3; D uncertain. The germline CDR1 and CDR2 sequences are MNHNY and SVGAGI (reference sequence). This CDR3 is 12 amino acids long. The V and J ends lost 0 bases and 10 bases respectively, with 8 bases between them. CDR3 DNA sequence: TGTGCCAGCAGTTACTCGTGGGTCGCGCAGTATTTT. Translating gives CASSYSWVAQYF.

In its sample, this clonotype was seen a few times. This chain connects TRBV20-1 to TRBJ2-5; TRBD1 might be the D (6 bases). The CDR3 has 14 amino acids. Trimming cost V 4 bases and J 2 bases, with 14 bases left between them. Germline lookup yields CDR1 DFQATT and CDR2 SNEGSKA (reference sequence). CDR3: CSATLDRKQETQYF. CDR3 sequence (DNA): TGCAGTGCTACATTAGACAGGAAACAAGAGACCCAGTACTTC.

V is TRBV10-3 and J is TRBJ2-5, with TRBD1 matching 10 bases. From germline, CDR1 is ENHRY and CDR2 SYGVKD. The V segment lost 0 bases and the J segment 2 bases; nucleotides outside the gene matches: 3. The CDR3 spans 16 residues. This CDR3 reads CAISESRDRGQETQYF. The CDR3 nucleotides are TGTGCCATCAGTGAGTCGCGGGACAGGGGACAAGAGACCCAGTACTTC.

There are a few counts of this clonotype. V usage is TRBV20-1 and J usage is TRBJ2-7, with TRBD1 matching over 7 bases. The CDR3 runs 16 residues. V gave up 6 bases and J gave up 0 bases; unmatched junction bases: 14. The V gene's germline CDR1 is DFQATT and CDR2 SNEGSKA (reference sequence). CDR3 coding DNA: TGCAGTGCCAGCTACCGACAGGGAGTTGGCTCCTACGAGCAGTACTTC. Translating gives CSASYRQGVGSYEQYF.